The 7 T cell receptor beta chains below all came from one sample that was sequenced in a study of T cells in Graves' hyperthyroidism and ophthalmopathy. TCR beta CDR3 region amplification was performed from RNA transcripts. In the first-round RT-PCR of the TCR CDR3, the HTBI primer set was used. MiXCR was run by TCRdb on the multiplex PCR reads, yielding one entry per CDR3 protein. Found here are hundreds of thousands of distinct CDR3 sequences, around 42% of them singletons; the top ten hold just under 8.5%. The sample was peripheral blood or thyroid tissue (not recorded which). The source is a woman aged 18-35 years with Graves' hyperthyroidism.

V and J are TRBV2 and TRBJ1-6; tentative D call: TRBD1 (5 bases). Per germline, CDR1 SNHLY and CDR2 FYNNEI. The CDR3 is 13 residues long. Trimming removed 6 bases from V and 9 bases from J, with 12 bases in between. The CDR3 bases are TGTGCCAGCAGAATGGCAGGGATTTCACCCCTCCACTTT. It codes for CASRMAGISPLHF.

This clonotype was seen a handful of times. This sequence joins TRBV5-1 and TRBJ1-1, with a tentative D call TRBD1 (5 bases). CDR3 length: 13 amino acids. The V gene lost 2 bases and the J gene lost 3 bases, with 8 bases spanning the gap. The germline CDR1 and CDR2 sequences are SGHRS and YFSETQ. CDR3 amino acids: CASSFEGHTEAFF. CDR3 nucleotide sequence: TGCGCCAGCAGCTTTGAGGGGCACACTGAAGCTTTCTTT.

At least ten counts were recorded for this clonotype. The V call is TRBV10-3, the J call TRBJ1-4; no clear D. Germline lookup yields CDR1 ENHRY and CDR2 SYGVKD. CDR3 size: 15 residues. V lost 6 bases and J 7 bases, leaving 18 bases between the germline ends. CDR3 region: CAIRPDRARGEKLFF. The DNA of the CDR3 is TGTGCCATCAGACCCGACCGAGCGCGGGGTGAAAAACTGTTTTTT.

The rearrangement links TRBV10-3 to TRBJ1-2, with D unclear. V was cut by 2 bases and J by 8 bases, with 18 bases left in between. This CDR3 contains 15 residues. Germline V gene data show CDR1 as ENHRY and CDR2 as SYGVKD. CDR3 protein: CAISEEGSREEGYTF. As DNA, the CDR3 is TGTGCCATCAGTGAGGAAGGGAGTCGGGAGGAGGGCTACACCTTC.

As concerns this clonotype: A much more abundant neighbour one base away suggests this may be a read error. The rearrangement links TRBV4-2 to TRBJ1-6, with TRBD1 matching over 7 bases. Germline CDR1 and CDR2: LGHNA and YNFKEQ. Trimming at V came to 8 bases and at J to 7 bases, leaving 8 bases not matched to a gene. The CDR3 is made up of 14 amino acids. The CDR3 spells CASGPLQGNSPLHF. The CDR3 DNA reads TGTGCCAGCGGCCCTTTACAGGGGAATTCACCCCTCCACTTT.

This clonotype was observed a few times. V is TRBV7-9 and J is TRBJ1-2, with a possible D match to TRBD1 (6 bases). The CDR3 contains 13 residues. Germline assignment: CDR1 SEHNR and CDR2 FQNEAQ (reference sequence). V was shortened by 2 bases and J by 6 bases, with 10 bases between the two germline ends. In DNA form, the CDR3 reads TGTGCCAGCAGCTTACTTCCAGGGGATGGCTACACCTTC. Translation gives CASSLLPGDGYTF. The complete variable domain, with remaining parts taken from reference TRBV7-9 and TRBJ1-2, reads DTGVSQNPRHKITKRGQNVTFRCDPISEHNRLYWYRQTLGQGPEFLTYFQNEAQLEKSRLLSDRFSAERPKGSFSTLEIQRTEQGDSAMYLCASSLLPGDGYTFGSGTRLTVV.

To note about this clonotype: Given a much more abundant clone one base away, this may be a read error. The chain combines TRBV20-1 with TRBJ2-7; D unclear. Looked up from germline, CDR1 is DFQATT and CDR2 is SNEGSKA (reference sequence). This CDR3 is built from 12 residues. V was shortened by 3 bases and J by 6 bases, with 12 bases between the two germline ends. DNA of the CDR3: TGCAGTGCTAGCCTGGGGATGGGCGAGCAGTACTTC. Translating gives CSASLGMGEQYF.